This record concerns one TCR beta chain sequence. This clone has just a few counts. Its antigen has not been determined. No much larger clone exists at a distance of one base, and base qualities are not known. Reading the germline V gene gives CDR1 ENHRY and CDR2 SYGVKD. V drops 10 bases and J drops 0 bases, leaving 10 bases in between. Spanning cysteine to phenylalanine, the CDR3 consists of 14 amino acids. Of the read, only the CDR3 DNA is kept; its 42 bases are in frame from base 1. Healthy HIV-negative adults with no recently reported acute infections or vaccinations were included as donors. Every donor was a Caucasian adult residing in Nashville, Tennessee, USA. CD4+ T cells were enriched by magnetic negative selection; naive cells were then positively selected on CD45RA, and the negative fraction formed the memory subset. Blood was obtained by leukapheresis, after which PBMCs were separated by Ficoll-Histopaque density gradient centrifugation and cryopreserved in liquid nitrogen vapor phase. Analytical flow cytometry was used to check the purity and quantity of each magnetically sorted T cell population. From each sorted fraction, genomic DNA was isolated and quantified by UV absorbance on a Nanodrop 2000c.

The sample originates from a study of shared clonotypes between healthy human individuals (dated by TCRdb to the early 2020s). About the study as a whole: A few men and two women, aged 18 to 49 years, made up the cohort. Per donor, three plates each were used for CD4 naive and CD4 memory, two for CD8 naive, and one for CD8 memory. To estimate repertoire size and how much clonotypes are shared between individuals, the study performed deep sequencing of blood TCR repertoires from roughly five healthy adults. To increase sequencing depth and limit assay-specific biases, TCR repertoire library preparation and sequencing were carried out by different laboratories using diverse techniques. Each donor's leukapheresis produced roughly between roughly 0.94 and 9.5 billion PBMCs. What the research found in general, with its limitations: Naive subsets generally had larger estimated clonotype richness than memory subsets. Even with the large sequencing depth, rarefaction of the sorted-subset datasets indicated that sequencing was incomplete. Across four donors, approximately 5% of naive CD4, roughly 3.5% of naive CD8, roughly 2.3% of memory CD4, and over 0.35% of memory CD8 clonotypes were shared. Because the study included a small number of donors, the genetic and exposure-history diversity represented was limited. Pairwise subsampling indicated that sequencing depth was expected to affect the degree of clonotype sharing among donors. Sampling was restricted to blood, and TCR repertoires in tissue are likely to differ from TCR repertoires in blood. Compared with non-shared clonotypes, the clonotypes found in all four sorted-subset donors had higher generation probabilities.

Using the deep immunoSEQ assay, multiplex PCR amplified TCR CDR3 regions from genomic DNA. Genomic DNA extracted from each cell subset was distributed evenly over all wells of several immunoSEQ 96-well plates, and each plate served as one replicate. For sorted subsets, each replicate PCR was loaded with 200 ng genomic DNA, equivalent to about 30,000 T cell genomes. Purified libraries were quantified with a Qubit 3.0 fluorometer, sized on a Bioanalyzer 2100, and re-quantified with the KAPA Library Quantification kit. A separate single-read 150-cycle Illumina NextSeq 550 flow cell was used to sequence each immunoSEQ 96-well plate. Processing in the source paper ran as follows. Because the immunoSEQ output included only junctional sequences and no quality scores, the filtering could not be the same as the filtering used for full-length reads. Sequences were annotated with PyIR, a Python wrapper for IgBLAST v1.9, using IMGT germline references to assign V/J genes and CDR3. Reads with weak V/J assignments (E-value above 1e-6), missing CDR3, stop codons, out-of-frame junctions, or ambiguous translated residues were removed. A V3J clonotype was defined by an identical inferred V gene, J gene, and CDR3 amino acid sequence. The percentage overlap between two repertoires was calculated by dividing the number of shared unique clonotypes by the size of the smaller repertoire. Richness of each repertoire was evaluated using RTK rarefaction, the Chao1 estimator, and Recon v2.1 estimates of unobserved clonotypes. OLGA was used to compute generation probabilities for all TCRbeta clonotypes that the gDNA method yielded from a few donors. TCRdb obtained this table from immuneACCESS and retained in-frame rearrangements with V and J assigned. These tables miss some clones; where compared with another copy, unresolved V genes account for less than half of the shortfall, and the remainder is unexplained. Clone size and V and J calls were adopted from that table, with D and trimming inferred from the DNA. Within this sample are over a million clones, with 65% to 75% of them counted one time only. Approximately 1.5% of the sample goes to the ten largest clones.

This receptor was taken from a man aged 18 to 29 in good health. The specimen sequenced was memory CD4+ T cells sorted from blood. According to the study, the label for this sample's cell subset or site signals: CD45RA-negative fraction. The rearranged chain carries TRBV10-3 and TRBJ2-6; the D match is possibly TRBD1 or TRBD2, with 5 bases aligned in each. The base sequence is TGTGCCACCGGGACCGTCTCTGGGGCCAACGTCCTGACTTTC. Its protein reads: CATGTVSGANVLTF.